This T cell receptor (beta chain) is drawn from a study of shared clonotypes between healthy human individuals. Study as a whole: Serving as donors were two women and a few men, whose ages spanned 18 to 49. Overall study findings and caveats: It was expected that sequencing depth would affect clonotype sharing among donors. Compared with memory subsets, naive subsets generally had larger estimated richness.

With regard to this clone: Its antigen is not identified.

The assay was run at deep level. TCRdb's table, derived via immunoSEQ multiplex PCR, lists solely in-frame clones and lacks some. The data hold around 1 million clones, with more than 75% observed a single time. Sequencing was done on a sample of memory CD4+ T cells sorted from blood. The subset denotes: CD45RA-negative fraction. This receptor was obtained from a man aged 18 to 30 in good health.

The CDR3 loop reads CASSPPYEQYF. The CDR3 nucleotides read TGTGCCAGCAGTCCCCCCTACGAGCAGTACTTC. V and J are TRBV6-5 and TRBJ2-7; D not resolved. Trimming removed 5 bases at V and 2 bases at J, with 4 bases between. CDR1 MNHEY and CDR2 SVGAGI come from the germline V gene. This CDR3 has 11 amino acids.